This TCR beta chain was recovered during a study of read filtering for tumor transcriptome and immune sequencing (dated by TCRdb to the early 2020s). For the wider study: The cohort was composed of roughly 18 male and over 13 female patients, with a mean age of approximately 66 years and an age range of roughly 45 to 80. By revised international staging, eight or nine patients were R-ISS I, about 15 were R-ISS II and roughly 7 were R-ISS III. After DNase treatment, whole-transcriptome libraries were prepared using the TruSeq RNA Access Library Prep Kit. Per sample, about 4.05 to 10.27 million TCR-region mapped reads were obtained with IR-seq, compared with only roughly 85 to 1,300 with RNA-seq. Using the same bone marrow samples, the study ran both targeted immune repertoire sequencing and bulk whole-transcriptome sequencing and then compared the TCR repertoires from each method. One main goal was a read-filtering strategy for immune repertoire data, in particular deciding whether clonotypes backed by only one read should be removed.

Bone marrow was sampled from every patient at the time of active disease. Isolation of bone marrow mononuclear cells was performed by Ficoll-Hypaque density gradient centrifugation. To remove myeloma plasma cells, the cells were labeled with CD138 magnetic microbeads on a MACS separator, and CD138-negative cells were then collected by negative selection. Flow cytometry with CD138 antibodies on an Attune NxT was used to check how pure the isolated cells were. TRIzol reagent was used to extract total RNA, which was then quantified with a NanoDrop spectrophotometer. Paired RNA-seq and IR-seq were performed on each patient's CD138-negative bone marrow sample. The research as a whole found: Single-read clonotypes made up about 81.9% of clonotypes but roughly 3.5% of total reads in IR-seq, and approximately 73% of clonotypes and about 45% of reads in RNA-seq. The correlation between IR-seq and RNA-seq shared clonotype proportions was increased by removal of single-read clonotypes. The sorted CD138-negative fraction was not purified T cells but a mixed bone marrow immune population. IR-seq captured clonotypes at much higher depth and more reliably than RNA-seq, and smaller IR-seq throughput sufficed to identify most shared clonotypes.

TCR libraries were constructed from 400 to 500 ng RNA using the Immunoverse kit, and molecular barcoded adaptors covering alpha/delta and beta/gamma chains were employed. TCR library preparation used the same RNA that went into transcriptome sequencing. Sequencing of TCR libraries was carried out on an Illumina HiSeq 4000 with 2 x 150 cycles. In the source study's methods: Using MiXCR, which included quality filtering and error correction, TCR reads were aligned to human V, D, J and C references and then assembled into CDR3 clonotypes. Clonotype counts and gene usage diversity were analyzed with the tcR package in R. Raw mapping reads were checked after the RNA-seq reads had been mapped by STAR aligner version 2.5.3a onto the human GRCh37 genome. To test the effect of sequencing depth on detected clonotypes, IR-seq fastq files were randomly downsampled using Seqtk 1.3. The public reads were reanalyzed by TCRdb: fastp trimming at Q25, MiXCR alignment, in-frame beta chains only. Rows merge per CDR3 protein into single entries with the most common DNA and genes. TCRdb, not the authors, supplied the V and J calls. The sample data list some 130,000 distinct CDR3 sequences, and approximately 13% of these were observed just once. The ten largest clones take up 8% to 9% of the sample.

This clonotype was observed at least ten times. The specificity of this receptor is unknown. The sample holds no much larger clone one base away, and base qualities are not on file. Via the germline V gene (reference sequence), CDR1 is SEHNR and CDR2 FQNEAQ. Taken from cysteine to phenylalanine, the CDR3 has 12 residues. Only the CDR3 region is kept as DNA, spanning 36 bases read in frame from base 1. V loses 5 bases of germline sequence and J loses 0 bases, and the interval between the two ends is 4 bases. The receptor was derived from a donor over 35 with multiple myeloma. The sample was a population of CD138-negative cells sorted from bone marrow. The cell subset or site label corresponds to: bone marrow mononuclear cells depleted of CD138+ plasma/myeloma cells by negative magnetic selection. The chain is encoded by TRBV7-9 joined to TRBJ1-1, with the D segment identity uncertain. The CDR3: CASSRMNTEAFF. The nucleotide sequence is TGTGCCAGCAGCCGAATGAACACTGAAGCTTTCTTT.